This T cell receptor beta chain appears in the sequencing data of a study of cytomegalovirus exposure and HLA in healthy donors. Study outcomes and limitations: Later on, an analysis tied around 17,000 TCR beta sequences to HLA alleles at 0.05 false discovery rate.

Regarding this clone: Its antigen remains unknown.

This PCR relied on a set of 60 Vbeta primers and 13 Jbeta primers. The table came from immunoSEQ multiplex PCR; TCRdb's copy has only in-frame clones and leaves some out. Reported are 85,000 or so clones; the ten largest clones contain 1% to 1.4%. The CDR3 contains 14 residues. CDR1 LNHNV and CDR2 YYDKDF come from the germline V gene (reference sequence). Trimming at V came to 3 bases and at J to 1 base, leaving 0 bases not matched to a gene. The donors (healthy individuals) were bone marrow donors. This TCR was sampled from a woman in her 30s in good health and CMV-seronegative. The chain couples TRBV15 to TRBJ2-1; 7 nucleotides align to TRBD1. The sample was PBMCs. The CDR3 here is CATSSRGSYNEQFF. The DNA of the CDR3 is TGTGCCACCAGCAGCAGGGGGTCCTACAATGAGCAGTTCTTC.